Described below is a single T cell receptor (beta chain) sequence and its context. These data originate in a study of shared clonotypes between healthy human individuals. At the level of the study: Used for every donor were three CD4 naive, three CD4 memory, two CD8 naive and one CD8 memory plate.

As processed by the authors: Owing to the provision of junction-only sequences devoid of quality scores by immunoSEQ, filtering differed. Some clones are missing from TCRdb's copy, which holds only in-frame ones; the method was immunoSEQ multiplex PCR. V and J calls and clone size come straight from that table; D and trimming were deduced from the DNA. Of 2,100,000 or so clones listed, roughly 95% are singletons. The CDR3 is 17 amino acids. V is TRBV21-1 and J is TRBJ2-7; the table's D call of TRBD2 was not tested on the DNA. TRBV21-1 is labeled a pseudogene. Sequencing was performed on naive CD4+ T cells sorted from blood. Documented subset: CD45RA+ positively selected. The sequence was obtained from a man aged 18 to 30 in good health. The CDR3 coding sequence is TGTGCCAGCAGCAAATTTGGCGGGACTAGCGGGACCCACGAGCAGTACTTC. This codes for CASSKFGGTSGTHEQYF.